Listed here is a single T cell receptor (beta chain). This entry comes from a study of blood T cell repertoires in COVID-19. Overall study context: Specimens from acute and convalescent COVID-19 originated in the United States, Italy and Spain.

Original methodology: Reference gene primers were amplified, and this amplification served to estimate nucleated cell counts. Clones were sequenced by immunoSEQ multiplex PCR, and TCRdb holds only the in-frame ones, with some missing. Clonal size and the V and J genes are those of that table, whereas D and trimming came from the DNA. The sample includes about 100,000 clones, approximately 69% of them seen just once. This sequence was found in a man older than 75 with acute or convalescent COVID-19. Sequenced input: peripheral blood.

The chain's CDR3 is CASRATGTSGTETQYF. The CDR3, as DNA: TGTGCCAGCAGAGCGACCGGGACTAGCGGGACAGAGACCCAGTACTTC. V is TRBV28 and J is TRBJ2-5; 13 nucleotides agree with TRBD2. The ends lost 6 bases at V and 4 bases at J; junction bases unmatched: 8. This CDR3 spans 16 amino acids. Germline CDR1 and CDR2: MDHEN and SYDVKM.